Sequencing of this T cell receptor (beta chain) was carried out in a study of immune evolution from preneoplasia to lung adenocarcinoma. The study's findings and limits: From normal lung to invasive adenocarcinoma, top clone frequencies appeared to decrease.

Profiled with immunoSEQ multiplex PCR; TCRdb holds only in-frame clones, not every one. The profile shows under 3,000 clones, roughly two fifths of them singletons. CDR3 length: 12 residues. Germline loops: CDR1 LNHDA, CDR2 SQIVND (reference sequence). V lost 7 bases and J lost 5, with 11 bases in between. Resections took place in Japan or China from the mid-2010s to the late 2010s. Remarks on this clone: The antigen remains unidentified.

V gene TRBV19 combines with J gene TRBJ1-1; tentative D call: TRBD1 (5 bases). Sequencing was carried out using FFPE adjacent normal lung tissue. The TCR comes from a person aged 60-80 years with lung adenocarcinoma. This CDR3 is CASKQGVTEAFF. CDR3 DNA sequence: TGTGCCAGTAAGCAGGGCGTAACTGAAGCTTTCTTT.